This T cell receptor (beta chain) was identified during a study of blood T cells in healthy people across ages. Using a J-beta primer mix together with a sample-barcoded 5' primer, a second PCR was run for 7 to 11 cycles. TCRdb processed the 5' RACE reads anew with MiXCR; each CDR3 protein has one entry. The table has 660,000 or so distinct CDR3 sequences, roughly 53% seen once. Researchers collected 9 to 10 milliliters of peripheral blood from every single donor. The sequencing input was blood. The clonotype was recovered from a man aged 60 to 75 in good health.

The CDR3 loop is CSVEAGDEKLFF. CDR3 bases: TGCAGCGTTGAAGCAGGGGACGAAAAACTGTTTTTT. This chain connects TRBV29-1 to TRBJ1-4, with D tentatively TRBD1 (6 bases). Germline values: CDR1 SQVTM, CDR2 ANQGSEA. The CDR3 runs to 12 residues. Trimming removed 1 base from V and 8 bases from J, with 8 bases in between.